The next 11 T cell receptor beta chains were all read from a single sample in a study of shared clonotypes between healthy human individuals. Only in-frame clones appear in the TCRdb table, and some are missing; sequencing was by immunoSEQ multiplex PCR. Among around 1.1 million clones listed, 75% to 85% were seen once. Sequences were obtained from memory CD4+ T cells from PBMCs. Subset indicated: CD45RA-negative fraction. The receptors were sampled from a man younger than 35 in good health. Some clones in this sample may be carry-over from other donors' samples.

The rearrangement uses TRBV10-3 and TRBJ1-1, with 7 positions matching TRBD1. V lost 10 bases, J lost 2 bases, and 13 bases stayed unmatched. CDR3 size: 15 residues. Germline loops: CDR1 ENHRY, CDR2 SYGVKD. The CDR3 DNA reads as TGTGCCACGTGGACAGGCGAGGGAACCAACACTGAAGCTTTCTTT. Its protein is CATWTGEGTNTEAFF.

About this clone: Being one base from a much bigger clone, this may be a read error. This rearrangement joins TRBV5-4 to TRBJ2-7, with D possibly matching TRBD2 (5 bases). Germline loops: CDR1 SGHNT, CDR2 YYREEE (reference sequence). The CDR3 is made up of 14 amino acids. The germline V and J ends were trimmed by 0 bases and 0 bases, with 7 bases remaining between them. The CDR3 DNA is TGTGCCAGCAGCTTGGCGGGGAGCTCCTACGAGCAGTACTTC. Translation: CASSLAGSSYEQYF.

This rearrangement joins TRBV11-2 to TRBJ1-3; D unclear. CDR1 is SGHAT, CDR2 FQNNGV, per germline. V lost 5 bases and J 0 bases, leaving 14 bases between the germline ends. This CDR3 comprises 16 residues. The CDR3 is CASSPSPTLSGNTIYF. DNA of the CDR3: TGTGCCAGCAGCCCTAGTCCGACGCTCTCTGGAAACACCATATATTTT. Full variable domain (missing parts from reference TRBV11-2 and TRBJ1-3): EAGVAQSPRYKIIEKRQSVAFWCNPISGHATLYWYQQILGQGPKLLIQFQNNGVVDDSQLPKDRFSAERLKGVDSTLKIQPAKLEDSAVYLCASSPSPTLSGNTIYFGEGSWLTVV.

This clone was seen only a few times. The chain uses TRBV7-8 and TRBJ1-2; D perhaps matches TRBD1 (5 bases). The CDR3 is 14 residues long. Germline V lookup: CDR1 SGHVS, CDR2 FQNEAQ. Trimming shortened V by 1 base and J by 4 bases, and 10 bases separated the two germline ends. The CDR3 DNA reads TGTGCCAGCAGCTTAGTGCAGGGCGGCTATGGCTACACCTTC. Translating it yields CASSLVQGGYGYTF.

The chain recombines TRBV28 with TRBJ1-2; 8 bases map to TRBD1. Per the germline V gene, CDR1 is MDHEN and CDR2 is SYDVKM. This CDR3 contains 16 residues. Losses at the gene ends were 4 bases for V and 6 bases for J; bases not matched to a gene: 13. CDR3 residues: CASSSLQNRQGNGYTF. As DNA, the CDR3 is TGTGCCAGCAGTTCTCTCCAAAACCGACAGGGGAATGGCTACACCTTC.

This chain joins TRBV6-1 and TRBJ2-7; perhaps TRBD2 as D (5 bases). CDR1 and CDR2 (germline): MNHNS, SASEGT. The CDR3 extends over 14 amino acids. V was shortened by 7 bases and J by 0 bases, with 13 bases between the two germline ends. In DNA, the CDR3 is TGTGCCAGCAAGAGGGAGACGGGCTCCTACGAGCAGTACTTC. Amino acids: CASKRETGSYEQYF.

This chain uses TRBV7-2 with TRBJ2-7; D unresolved. V dropped 4 bases and J dropped 1 base, with 5 bases sitting between them. The germline gives CDR1 SGHTA, CDR2 FQGNSA. This CDR3 has 12 amino acids. CDR3 sequence (DNA): TGTGCCAGCAGCTCCCTTTCCTACGAGCAGTACTTC. Protein product: CASSSLSYEQYF. The whole variable domain, filled in from reference TRBV7-2 and TRBJ2-7, reads GAGVSQSPSNKVTEKGKDVELRCDPISGHTALYWYRQSLGQGLEFLIYFQGNSAPDKSGLPSDRFSAERTGGSVSTLTIQRTQQEDSAVYLCASSSLSYEQYFGPGTRLTVT.

Note on this clone: This may come from a read error, since a much larger clone is one base off. The J gene is TRBJ2-3, the V gene TRBV6-1; D remains ambiguous. The V end was cut by 5 bases, the J end by 5 bases, with 5 bases between. CDR1 and CDR2 (germline): MNHNS, SASEGT. The CDR3 contains 11 residues. The CDR3 loop reads CASSYGDTQYF. In DNA, the CDR3 is TGTGCCAGCAGTTACGGAGATACGCAGTATTTT.

CDR3 loop: CAWSRGRGYGYTF. The CDR3 bases are TGTGCCTGGAGTCGGGGCCGAGGCTATGGCTACACCTTC. This chain links TRBV30 with TRBJ1-2, with a weak D call TRBD1 (5 bases). Trimming pared 2 bases from V and 4 bases from J, leaving 11 bases between. Germline V gene data show CDR1 as GTSNPN and CDR2 as SVGIG (reference sequence). CDR3 size: 13 residues. The variable domain in full, with the rest retrieved from reference TRBV30 and TRBJ1-2, is SQTIHQWPATLVQPVGSPLSLECTVEGTSNPNLYWYRQAAGRGLQLLFYSVGIGQISSEVPQNLSASRPQDRQFILSSKKLLLSDSGFYLCAWSRGRGYGYTFGSGTRLTVV.

This clone was seen many times. The chain joins TRBV7-2 to TRBJ2-5, with no clear D. This CDR3 has 11 residues. The germline gives CDR1 SGHTA, CDR2 FQGNSA. V lost 8 bases and J lost 1, with 5 bases in between. The CDR3 sequence is CASLGQETQYF. CDR3 coding DNA: TGTGCCAGCTTAGGCCAAGAGACCCAGTACTTC.

This clone has just a few counts. The chain is built from TRBV5-4 and TRBJ2-3; no reliable D call. The germline V gene has CDR1 SGHNT and CDR2 YYREEE (reference sequence). Trimming pared 4 bases from V and 3 bases from J, leaving 12 bases between. CDR3 length: 14 residues. The CDR3 DNA follows: TGTGCCAGCAGCCCGGACGTAGGTACAGATACGCAGTATTTT. Translation gives CASSPDVGTDTQYF.